This record covers a single T cell receptor beta chain. Its cognate antigen is unknown. The same CDR3 also results from other DNA sequences found in this sample. Assay: immunoSEQ multiplex PCR; the TCRdb copy retains only in-frame clones and omits some. The table records over a million clones, approximately 96% of them present only once. The sample comes from a study of shared clonotypes between healthy human individuals. Study findings and constraints: Read depth was anticipated to influence clonotype sharing among donors. Some clonotypes were shared by all four sorted-subset donors, while others were not shared. The non-shared ones had lower generation probabilities than the shared ones.

The V end lost 3 bases, the J end lost 0 bases, and 6 bases lay between the germline ends. The CDR3 loop spans 13 amino acids. Germline V gene lookup returns CDR1 SGHRS and CDR2 YFSETQ. Sequencing used naive CD4+ T cells sorted from blood. Stated subset: CD45RA+ positively selected. This chain uses TRBV5-1 with TRBJ1-1; D might be TRBD1 (5 bases). This receptor was obtained from a man aged 25-45 years in good health. CDR3 sequence: CASSSGLNTEAFF. The CDR3 nucleotides are TGCGCCAGCAGCTCGGGACTGAACACTGAAGCTTTCTTT.